This T cell receptor (beta chain) was observed in a study of T cells in Graves' hyperthyroidism and ophthalmopathy. Study-wide points: Blood also contained most expanded thyroid clonotypes above 0.001. A 13 V-J model separated ophthalmopathy from stable hyperthyroidism.

Germline values: CDR1 ENHRY, CDR2 SYGVKD. The CDR3 length is 12 residues. Trimming took off 11 bases at V and 2 bases at J, with 13 bases between the two ends. Blood was sampled at initial diagnosis of hyperthyroidism, prior to onset of any ophthalmopathy symptoms. This clonotype is deemed medium-sized. Its antigen is unidentified. The source material, RNA transcripts, was used to amplify TCR beta CDR3 regions. In the first-round RT-PCR of the TCR CDR3, the HTBI primer set was used. TCRdb fed the multiplex PCR reads into MiXCR, producing one record per CDR3 protein. Of 35,000 to 40,000 distinct CDR3 sequences listed, approximately 50% are singletons.

This TCR was recovered from a woman in her forties or fifties with Graves' hyperthyroidism that later progressed to Graves' ophthalmopathy. The source material was blood. This chain connects TRBV10-3 to TRBJ2-7, with D possibly being TRBD2 (5 bases). The DNA for the CDR3 is TGTGCCTCTAGGACGGGGACCTACGAGCAGTACTTC. Its translation: CASRTGTYEQYF.